This T cell receptor (beta chain) was captured in a study of identical twins. Study conclusions and caveats: Out-of-frame alpha sequences common to twins were enriched for low generation probability. The study found weaker excess twin sharing in beta out-of-frame sequences. The study reached conclusions through statistical analysis that was cross-sectional, not following the same donors.

TCRdb independently ran MiXCR on the 5' RACE reads; one entry per CDR3 protein. This repertoire shows more than 400,000 distinct CDR3 sequences, nearly 15% found once; its top ten account for roughly 0.42%. With regard to this clonotype: Its antigen remains unidentified.

This CDR3 comprises 17 residues. The V end was cut by 3 bases, the J end by 0 bases, with 15 bases between. Per the germline V gene, CDR1 is SSHAT and CDR2 is FNYEAQ (reference sequence). The same data also contributed to another study, on yellow fever vaccine responses in identical twins. That publication notes: Twins' vaccine T cell response reportedly gave the appearance of partial convergence and partial personalization.

The sequencing input was CD4+ T cells sorted from blood. This chain joins TRBV7-7 and TRBJ2-1; D not resolved. This receptor was taken from a woman aged 18-29 years in good health. In nucleotides, the CDR3 is TGTGCCAGCAGCTTCTACTTGCACCAGAGCTCCTACAATGAGCAGTTCTTC. As protein: CASSFYLHQSSYNEQFF. Based on the CDR3 plus reference TRBV7-7 and TRBJ2-1, the full variable domain is GAGVSQSPRYKVTKRGQDVTLRCDPISSHATLYWYQQALGQGPEFLTYFNYEAQPDKSGLPSDRFSAERPEGSISTLTIQRTEQRDSAMYRCASSFYLHQSSYNEQFFGPGTRLTVL.